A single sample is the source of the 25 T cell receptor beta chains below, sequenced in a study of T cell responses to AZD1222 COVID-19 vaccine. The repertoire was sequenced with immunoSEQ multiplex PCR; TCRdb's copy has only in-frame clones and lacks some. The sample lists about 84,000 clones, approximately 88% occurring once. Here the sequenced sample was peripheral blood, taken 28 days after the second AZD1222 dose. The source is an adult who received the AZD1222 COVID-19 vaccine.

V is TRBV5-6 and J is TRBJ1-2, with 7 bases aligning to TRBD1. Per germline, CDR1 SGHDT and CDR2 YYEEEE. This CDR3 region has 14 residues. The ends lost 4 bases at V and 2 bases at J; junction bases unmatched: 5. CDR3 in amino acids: CASSPGTENYGYTF. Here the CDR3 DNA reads TGTGCCAGCAGCCCAGGGACAGAGAACTATGGCTACACCTTC.

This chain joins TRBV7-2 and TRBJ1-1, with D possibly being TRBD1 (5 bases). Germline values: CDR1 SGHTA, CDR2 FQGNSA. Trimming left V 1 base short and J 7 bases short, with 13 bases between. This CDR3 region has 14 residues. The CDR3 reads CASSLVGRAGEAFF. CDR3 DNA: TGTGCCAGCAGCTTAGTGGGCAGGGCCGGTGAAGCTTTCTTT. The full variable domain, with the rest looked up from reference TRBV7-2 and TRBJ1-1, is GAGVSQSPSNKVTEKGKDVELRCDPISGHTALYWYRQSLGQGLEFLIYFQGNSAPDKSGLPSDRFSAERTGGSVSTLTIQRTQQEDSAVYLCASSLVGRAGEAFFGQGTRLTVV.

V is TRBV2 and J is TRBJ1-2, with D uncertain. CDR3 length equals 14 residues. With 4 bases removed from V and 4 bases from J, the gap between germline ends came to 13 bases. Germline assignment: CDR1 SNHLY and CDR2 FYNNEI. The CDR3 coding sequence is TGTGCCAGCAGTGTTGAAAACACGCGCTATGGCTACACCTTC. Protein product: CASSVENTRYGYTF.

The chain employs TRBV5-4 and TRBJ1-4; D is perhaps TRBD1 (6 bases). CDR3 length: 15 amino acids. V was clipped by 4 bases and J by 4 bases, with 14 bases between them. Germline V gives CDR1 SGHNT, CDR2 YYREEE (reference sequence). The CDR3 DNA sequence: TGTGCCAGCAGCCCTACAGGGACCCGTAATGAAAAACTGTTTTTT. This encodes CASSPTGTRNEKLFF.

CDR3: CASSAGRVNYGYTF. In nucleotides, the CDR3 is TGTGCCAGCAGTGCGGGCAGGGTTAACTATGGCTACACCTTC. The chain is built from TRBV2 and TRBJ1-2; a possible D gene is TRBD1 (5 bases). In germline, CDR1 is SNHLY, CDR2 FYNNEI. V gave up 4 bases and J gave up 1 base, with 10 bases separating them. The CDR3 has 14 amino acids.

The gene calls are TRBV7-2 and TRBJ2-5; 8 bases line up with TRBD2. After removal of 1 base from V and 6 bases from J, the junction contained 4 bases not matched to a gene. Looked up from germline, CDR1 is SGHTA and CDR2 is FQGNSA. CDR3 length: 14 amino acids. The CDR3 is CASSLGAGVKTQYF. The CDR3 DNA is TGTGCCAGCAGCTTAGGAGCGGGGGTTAAGACCCAGTACTTC.

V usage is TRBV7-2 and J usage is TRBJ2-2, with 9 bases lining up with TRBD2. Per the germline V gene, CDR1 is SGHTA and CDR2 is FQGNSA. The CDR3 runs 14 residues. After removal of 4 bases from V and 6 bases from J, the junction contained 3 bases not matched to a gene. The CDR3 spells CASSSGLAAGELFF. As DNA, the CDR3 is TGTGCCAGCAGCTCGGGACTAGCTGCCGGGGAGCTGTTTTTT.

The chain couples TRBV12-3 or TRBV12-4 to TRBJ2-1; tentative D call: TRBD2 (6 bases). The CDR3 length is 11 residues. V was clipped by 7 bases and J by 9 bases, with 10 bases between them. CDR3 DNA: TGTGCCAGCAACCTGGGAGGTGAGCAGTTCTTC. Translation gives CASNLGGEQFF.

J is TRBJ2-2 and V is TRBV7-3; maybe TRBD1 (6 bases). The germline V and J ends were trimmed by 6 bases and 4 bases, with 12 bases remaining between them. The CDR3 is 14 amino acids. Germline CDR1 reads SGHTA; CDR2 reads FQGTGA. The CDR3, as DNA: TGTGCCAGCAGATTCGGGACAACCACCGGGGAGCTGTTTTTT. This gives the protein CASRFGTTTGELFF.

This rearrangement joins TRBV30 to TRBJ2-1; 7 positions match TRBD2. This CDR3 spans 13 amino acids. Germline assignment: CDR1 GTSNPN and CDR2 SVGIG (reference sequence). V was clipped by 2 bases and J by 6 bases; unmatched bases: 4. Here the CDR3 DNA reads TGTGCCTGGAGTTTATGGACTAGCAATGAGCAGTTCTTC. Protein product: CAWSLWTSNEQFF.

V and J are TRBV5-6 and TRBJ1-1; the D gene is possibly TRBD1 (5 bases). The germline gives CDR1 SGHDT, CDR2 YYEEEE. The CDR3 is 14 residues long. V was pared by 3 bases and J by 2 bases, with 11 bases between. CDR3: CASSWGRSNTEAFF. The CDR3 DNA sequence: TGTGCCAGCAGCTGGGGCAGGAGTAACACTGAAGCTTTCTTT.

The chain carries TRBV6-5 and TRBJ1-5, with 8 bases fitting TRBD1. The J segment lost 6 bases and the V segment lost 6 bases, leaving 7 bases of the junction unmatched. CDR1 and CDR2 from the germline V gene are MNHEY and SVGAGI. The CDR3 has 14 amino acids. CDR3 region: CASRGQGIAQPQHF. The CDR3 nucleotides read TGTGCCAGCAGAGGACAGGGAATCGCTCAGCCCCAGCATTTT.

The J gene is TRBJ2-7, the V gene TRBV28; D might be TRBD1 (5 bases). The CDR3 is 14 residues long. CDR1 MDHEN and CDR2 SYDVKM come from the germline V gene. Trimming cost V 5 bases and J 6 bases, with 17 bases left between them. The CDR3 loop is CASSSEGVNGEQYF. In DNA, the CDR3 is TGTGCCAGCAGTAGCGAAGGGGTTAACGGCGAGCAGTACTTC.

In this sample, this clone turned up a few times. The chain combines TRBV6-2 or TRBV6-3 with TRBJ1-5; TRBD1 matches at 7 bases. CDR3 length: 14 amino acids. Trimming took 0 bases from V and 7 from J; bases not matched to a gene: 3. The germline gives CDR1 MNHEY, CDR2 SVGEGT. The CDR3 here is CASSYSTGAQPQHF. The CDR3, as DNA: TGTGCCAGCAGTTACTCCACAGGGGCCCAGCCCCAGCATTTT.

The CDR3 protein is CAISESIGAGSNQPQHF. Written as DNA, the CDR3 is TGTGCCATCAGTGAGTCGATCGGGGCTGGGAGCAATCAGCCCCAGCATTTT. The V and J genes are TRBV10-3 and TRBJ1-5; D may be TRBD1 (5 bases). Trimming took 0 bases from V and 1 from J, leaving 13 bases between them. Germline assignment: CDR1 ENHRY and CDR2 SYGVKD. The CDR3 has 17 residues.

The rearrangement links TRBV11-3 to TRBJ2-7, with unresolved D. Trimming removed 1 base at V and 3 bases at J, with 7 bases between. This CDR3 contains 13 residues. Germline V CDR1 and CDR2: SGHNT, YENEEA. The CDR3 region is CASSLGPDYEQYF. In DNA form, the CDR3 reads TGTGCCAGCAGCTTAGGGCCGGACTACGAGCAGTACTTC.

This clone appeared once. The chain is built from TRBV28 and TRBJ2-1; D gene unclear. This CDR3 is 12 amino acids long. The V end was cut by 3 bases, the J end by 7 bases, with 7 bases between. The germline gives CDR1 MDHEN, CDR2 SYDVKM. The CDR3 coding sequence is TGTGCCAGCAGTTTCAGAAGGAATGAGCAGTTCTTC. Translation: CASSFRRNEQFF.

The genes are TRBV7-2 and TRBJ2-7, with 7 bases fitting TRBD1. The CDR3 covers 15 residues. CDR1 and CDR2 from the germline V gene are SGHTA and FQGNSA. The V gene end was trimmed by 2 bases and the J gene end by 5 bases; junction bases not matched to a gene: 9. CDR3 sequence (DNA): TGTGCCAGCAGCTTAAACGGGCAGGGGGTCGACGAGCAGTACTTC. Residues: CASSLNGQGVDEQYF.

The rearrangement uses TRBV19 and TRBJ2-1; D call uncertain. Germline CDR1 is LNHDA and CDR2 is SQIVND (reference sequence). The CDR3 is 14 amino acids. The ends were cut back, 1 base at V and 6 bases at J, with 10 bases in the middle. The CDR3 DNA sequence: TGTGCCAGTAGTATAGTGGGTAGGTCCAATGAGCAGTTCTTC. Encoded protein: CASSIVGRSNEQFF.

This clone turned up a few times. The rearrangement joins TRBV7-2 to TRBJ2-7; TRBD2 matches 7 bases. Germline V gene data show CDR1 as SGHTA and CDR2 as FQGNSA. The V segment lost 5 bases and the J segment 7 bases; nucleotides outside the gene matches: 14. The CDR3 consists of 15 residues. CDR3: CASSPKTSLGGEQYF. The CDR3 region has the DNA TGTGCCAGCAGCCCTAAGACTAGTTTGGGGGGGGAGCAGTACTTC.

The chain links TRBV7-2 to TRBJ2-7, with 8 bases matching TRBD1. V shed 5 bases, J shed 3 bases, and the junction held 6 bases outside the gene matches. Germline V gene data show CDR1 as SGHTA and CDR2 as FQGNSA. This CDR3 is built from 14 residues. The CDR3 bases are TGTGCCAGCAGCAGAGACAGGGGTGACTACGAGCAGTACTTC. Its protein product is CASSRDRGDYEQYF. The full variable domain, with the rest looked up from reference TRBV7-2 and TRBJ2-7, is GAGVSQSPSNKVTEKGKDVELRCDPISGHTALYWYRQSLGQGLEFLIYFQGNSAPDKSGLPSDRFSAERTGGSVSTLTIQRTQQEDSAVYLCASSRDRGDYEQYFGPGTRLTVT.

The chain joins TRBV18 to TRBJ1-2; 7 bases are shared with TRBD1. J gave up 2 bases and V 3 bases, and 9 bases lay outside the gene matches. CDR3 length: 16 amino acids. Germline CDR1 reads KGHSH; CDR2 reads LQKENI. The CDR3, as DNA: TGTGCCAGCTCACCCCCCGATTGGGGACAGAACTATGGCTACACCTTC. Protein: CASSPPDWGQNYGYTF.

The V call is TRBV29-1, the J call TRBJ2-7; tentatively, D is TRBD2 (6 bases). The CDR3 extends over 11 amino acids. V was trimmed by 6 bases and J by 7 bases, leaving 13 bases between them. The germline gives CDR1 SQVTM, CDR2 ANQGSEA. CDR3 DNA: TGCAGCGTCGGTGGGGGGTATGAGCAGTACTTC. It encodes CSVGGGYEQYF.

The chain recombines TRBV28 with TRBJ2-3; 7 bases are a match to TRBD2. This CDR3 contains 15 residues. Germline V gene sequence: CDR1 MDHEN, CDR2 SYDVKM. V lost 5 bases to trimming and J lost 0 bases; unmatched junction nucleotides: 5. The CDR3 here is CASSQSGASTDTQYF. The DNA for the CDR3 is TGTGCCAGCAGTCAAAGCGGGGCGAGCACAGATACGCAGTATTTT.

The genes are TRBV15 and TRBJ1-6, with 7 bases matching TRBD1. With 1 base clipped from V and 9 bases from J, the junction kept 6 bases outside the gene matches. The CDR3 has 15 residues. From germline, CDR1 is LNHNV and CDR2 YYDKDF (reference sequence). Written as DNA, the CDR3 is TGTGCCACCAGCAGAGGTCGGGGACAGCCTTCACCCCTCCACTTT. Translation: CATSRGRGQPSPLHF.